This T cell receptor (beta chain) is drawn from a study of cytomegalovirus exposure and HLA in healthy donors (dated by TCRdb to about 2017). Looking at the study overall: According to a later analysis, the roughly 130 validation repertoires were produced on the same platform as the approximately 610 repertoires of the first cohort. The aim of the study was to test whether cataloging public T cell receptors could identify signatures of past pathogen exposure. In addition to the first cohort of 666 subjects, a separate validation cohort of 100 to 150 different subjects was used. To predict cytomegalovirus infection status, the study brought together high-throughput TCR immunosequencing, statistical association of individual TCRs with disease status, and machine learning.

About this clone: Its cognate antigen has yet to be identified. Base-call qualities are not available, and no considerably larger clone is one nucleotide away.

Inclusive of the bounding cysteine and phenylalanine, the CDR3 is 18 residues long. The only DNA kept is the CDR3, 54 bases in frame from the first base. CDR1 SGHAT and CDR2 FQNNGV were looked up in the germline V gene. V was cut back by 0 bases and J by 3 bases, leaving a gap of 21 bases between them. Broader findings and caveats from the paper: The classifier was reported to diagnose cytomegalovirus status with high specificity and sensitivity in both the original and validation cohorts. The validation cohort had no HLA typing available for a later analysis, so co-occurrence within that cohort was assessed over all 120 or so repertoires. The study gave a list of 150 to 200 TCR beta chains associated with cytomegalovirus. A few of the identified cytomegalovirus-associated TCR beta chains were confirmed in vitro to be specific for cytomegalovirus antigens. According to the authors, the approach could potentially be generalized to other disease states and immunological phenotypes. Subsequent analysis determined that TCRs grouped into clusters in the first cohort also showed a tendency toward co-occurrence across the 120 validation repertoires, and roughly 94% of cluster scores exceeded 0. Most TCR sequences were seen in very few donors, while some public TCRs were found in many individuals.

The donors were included in the validation cohort of some 120 subjects, a group kept apart from the roughly 670-subject first cohort. Libraries were prepared through the immunoSEQ multiplex PCR assay. The paper's processing steps were these. A statistical classification framework was built for diagnosing cytomegalovirus status from the catalog of TCR beta chain sequences. The clones in this table, taken by TCRdb from immuneACCESS, are in-frame only. Not every clone is retained; where verified, under half of the shortfall comes from an unresolved V gene, and the cause of the rest is unknown. That table is the source of V, J and clone size, and D and trimming were worked out from the DNA. This sample comprises about 310,000 clones, approximately 86% of them detected only once. More than 0.95% of the sample is in the top ten clones.

This TCR derives from a man younger than 40 in good health and CMV-seronegative. Sample: PBMCs. This receptor chain uses TRBV11-2 and TRBJ2-7; the D gene is perhaps TRBD1, from 5 matching bases. The DNA reads TGTGCCAGCAGCTTAGATCCCCCTGGACATTGGATAAGCTACGAGCAGTACTTC. Translated, it gives CASSLDPPGHWISYEQYF. The entire variable domain, with the stretches around the CDR3 drawn from the reference TRBV11-2 and TRBJ2-7 proteins, is EAGVAQSPRYKIIEKRQSVAFWCNPISGHATLYWYQQILGQGPKLLIQFQNNGVVDDSQLPKDRFSAERLKGVDSTLKIQPAKLEDSAVYLCASSLDPPGHWISYEQYFGPGTRLTVT.